One and the same sample provided the 30 T cell receptor beta chains below, sequenced in a study of T-cell reconstitution after alpha-beta-depleted transplantation in children. Unique molecular identifiers tagged the TCRbeta library. MiXCR was run by TCRdb on the PCR reads, yielding one entry per CDR3 protein. The sample contains approximately 630,000 distinct CDR3 sequences, roughly 13% of which appear only once. The sample was PBMCs, taken before TCRalphabeta/CD19-depleted stem cell transplant. These receptors came from a girl aged 2-10 years with congenital amegakaryocytic thrombocytopenia, due to receive a stem cell transplant.

This clonotype was seen a few times. This rearrangement joins TRBV5-4 to TRBJ2-3; tentatively, D is TRBD2 (5 bases). The V gene's germline CDR1 is SGHNT and CDR2 YYREEE (reference sequence). Trimming took off 4 bases at V and 5 bases at J, with 11 bases between the two ends. CDR3 length: 13 residues. CDR3 coding DNA: TGTGCCAGCAGCGAGGACTCCGTAGATACGCAGTATTTT. It specifies CASSEDSVDTQYF.

Comments on this clonotype: A much larger clone is a single base away; this may be a read error. The V call is TRBV27, the J call TRBJ1-2, with 7 bases that match TRBD1. CDR1 and CDR2 from the germline V gene are MNHEY and SMNVEV (reference sequence). This CDR3 has 15 amino acids. CDR3 amino acids: CASSLSYRGSHGDTF. DNA for the CDR3: TGTGCCAGCAGTTTATCGTACAGGGGTAGCCATGGCGACACCTTC.

Many counts were recorded for this clonotype. This rearrangement joins TRBV20-1 to TRBJ2-7; TRBD1 is a possible D gene (6 bases). This CDR3 is built from 13 residues. CDR1 DFQATT and CDR2 SNEGSKA come from the germline V gene (reference sequence). Trimming took off 5 bases at V and 0 bases at J, with 11 bases between the two ends. In DNA form, the CDR3 reads TGCAGTGCTGACAGGTCGTTCTCCTACGAGCAGTACTTC. Protein sequence: CSADRSFSYEQYF.

This clonotype was observed at least ten times. This rearrangement joins TRBV29-1 to TRBJ2-1; D gene ambiguous. CDR1 is SQVTM and CDR2 is ANQGSEA in the germline V gene. V was cut by 4 bases and J by 5 bases, with 15 bases left in between. This CDR3 has 14 residues. The CDR3 region has the DNA TGCAGCGTTGGTCAGGCCCCCTCAAACAATGAGCAGTTCTTC. Translation: CSVGQAPSNNEQFF.

This clonotype has ten or more counts. The chain couples TRBV7-2 to TRBJ1-2; D is uncertain. Trimming took 1 base from V and 7 from J, leaving 10 bases between them. The CDR3 is 13 amino acids. Germline CDR1 reads SGHTA; CDR2 reads FQGNSA. The CDR3 is CASSLGGSGGYTF. As DNA, the CDR3 is TGTGCCAGCAGCTTAGGAGGGTCGGGTGGCTACACCTTC.

This clonotype was found many times. The rearrangement links TRBV20-1 to TRBJ2-5; D is undetermined. Trimming removed 3 bases from V and 4 bases from J, with 9 bases in between. The germline CDR1 and CDR2 sequences are DFQATT and SNEGSKA (reference sequence). The CDR3 contains 12 residues. In nucleotides, the CDR3 is TGCAGTGCTAGGATTCAAGCAGAGACCCAGTACTTC. Amino acids: CSARIQAETQYF.

This clonotype was seen at least ten times. A junction boundary mismatches the germline segment, possibly from a read error. Written as DNA, the CDR3 is TGCAGTGCTACCAAACCTCGGGACTACCCCTATGAGCAGTACTTC. Encoded protein: CSATKPRDYPYEQYF. The chain links TRBV20-1 to TRBJ2-7; 7 bases line up with TRBD2. Germline-derived CDR1 and CDR2 are DFQATT and SNEGSKA (reference sequence). CDR3 length: 15 amino acids.

This clonotype appeared many times. V is TRBV20-1 and J is TRBJ1-6; weak D call: TRBD1 (6 bases). The ends were cut back, 0 bases at V and 5 bases at J, with 14 bases in the middle. Germline CDR1 reads DFQATT; CDR2 reads SNEGSKA (reference sequence). CDR3 length: 16 amino acids. The CDR3 DNA is TGCAGTGCTAGAGATCCTAGGGACACCAATAATTCACCCCTCCACTTT. Amino acid sequence: CSARDPRDTNNSPLHF.

The chain links TRBV7-9 to TRBJ1-2; D unresolved. Per the germline V gene, CDR1 is SEHNR and CDR2 is FQNEAQ (reference sequence). V lost 3 bases, J lost 2 bases, and 7 bases lay in between. The CDR3 is 13 residues long. CDR3 bases: TGTGCCAGCAGCTTGAACTCAAACTATGGCTACACCTTC. Amino acids: CASSLNSNYGYTF.

The chain uses TRBV9 and TRBJ1-1; TRBD1 is a possible D gene (5 bases). V was pared by 0 bases and J by 3 bases, with 9 bases between. This CDR3 is built from 14 residues. CDR1 is SGDLS and CDR2 is YYNGEE in the germline V gene. The CDR3 coding sequence is TGTGCCAGCAGCGTAGAAGTGGGGGACACTGAAGCTTTCTTT. Translating gives CASSVEVGDTEAFF.

This clonotype was detected only once. Because it lacks the conserved phenylalanine or tryptophan at the end, this CDR3 is likely a read error. The chain joins TRBV20-1 to TRBJ2-5, with 10 bases fitting TRBD2. This CDR3 is built from 18 residues. The junction had 11 bases not matched to a gene; V was cut back by 1 base and J by 0 bases. CDR1 is DFQATT and CDR2 is SNEGSKA in the germline V gene (reference sequence). The DNA for the CDR3 is TGCAGTGCTAGAGCCTCTAGCGGGAGACACCGATACCAAGAGACCCAGTACTCC. Translation: CSARASSGRHRYQETQYS.

The sample holds many counts of this clonotype. The chain joins TRBV5-1 to TRBJ1-5, with unresolved D. Trimming stripped 0 bases from V and 2 bases from J, with 12 bases between. The V gene's germline CDR1 is SGHRS and CDR2 YFSETQ. The CDR3 has 16 residues. In nucleotides, the CDR3 is TGCGCCAGCAGCTTGGCCGGACCGAGTGGCAATCAGCCCCAGCATTTT. Residues: CASSLAGPSGNQPQHF. The full variable domain, rest sourced from reference TRBV5-1 and TRBJ1-5, is KAGVTQTPRYLIKTRGQQVTLSCSPISGHRSVSWYQQTPGQGLQFLFEYFSETQRNKGNFPGRFSGRQFSNSRSEMNVSTLELGDSALYLCASSLAGPSGNQPQHFGDGTRLSIL.

This clonotype appeared many times. This chain uses TRBV5-1 with TRBJ1-1; TRBD1 aligns across 8 bases. In germline, CDR1 is SGHRS, CDR2 YFSETQ. V lost 4 bases to trimming and J lost 2 bases; unmatched junction nucleotides: 4. This CDR3 is built from 14 residues. This CDR3 is CASSRQGLNTEAFF. The CDR3 nucleotides are TGCGCCAGCAGCAGACAGGGGCTTAACACTGAAGCTTTCTTT.

The sample holds many counts of this clonotype. The chain links TRBV5-1 to TRBJ2-7, with 13 positions matching TRBD2. Looked up from germline, CDR1 is SGHRS and CDR2 is YFSETQ. This CDR3 spans 16 amino acids. V shed 3 bases, J shed 2 bases, and the junction held 5 bases outside the gene matches. The CDR3, as DNA: TGCGCCAGCAGCTCGCACGGACTAGCGGGAGCCTACGAGCAGTACTTC. It encodes CASSSHGLAGAYEQYF.

There are many counts of this clonotype. The CDR3 here is CASSQGPEGWYTEAFF. CDR3 nucleotides: TGCGCCAGCAGCCAAGGGCCCGAGGGCTGGTACACTGAAGCTTTCTTT. The chain couples TRBV4-1 to TRBJ1-1; D call uncertain. V was pared by 1 base and J by 3 bases, with 15 bases between. Germline values: CDR1 MGHRA, CDR2 YSYEKL. The CDR3 is made up of 16 amino acids.

This clonotype was observed at least ten times. V usage is TRBV3-1 and J usage is TRBJ2-3; 10 nucleotides agree with TRBD2. Trimming cost V 4 bases and J 4 bases; bases outside gene matches: 23. This CDR3 comprises 21 residues. Germline loops: CDR1 LGHDT, CDR2 YNNKEL (reference sequence). CDR3 protein: CASSLDLGGTSGIFVADTQYF. CDR3 DNA sequence: TGTGCCAGCAGCCTCGATTTAGGGGGAACTAGCGGGATCTTCGTGGCAGATACGCAGTATTTT.

The rearrangement links TRBV5-1 to TRBJ2-1; the D is unclear. The CDR3 loop spans 16 amino acids. V was clipped by 0 bases and J by 1 base, with 11 bases between them. CDR1 and CDR2 (germline): SGHRS, YFSETQ. The CDR3 protein is CASSLAQVLSYNEQFF. CDR3 DNA: TGCGCCAGCAGCTTGGCCCAGGTACTATCCTACAATGAGCAGTTCTTC.

This clonotype was picked up a small number of times. This chain uses TRBV5-1 with TRBJ1-1; D gene ambiguous. The CDR3 contains 13 residues. Germline CDR1 SGHRS, CDR2 YFSETQ. V was pared by 0 bases and J by 7 bases, with 10 bases between. The CDR3 spells CASSLATVNEAFF. Written as DNA, the CDR3 is TGCGCCAGCAGCTTGGCTACAGTGAATGAAGCTTTCTTT.

This clonotype has a count of ten or more. The chain couples TRBV18 to TRBJ1-4; 7 bases line up with TRBD1. Germline V gene data show CDR1 as KGHSH and CDR2 as LQKENI. With V trimmed by 5 bases and J by 5 bases, 8 bases remained unmatched. The CDR3 spans 15 residues. The CDR3 DNA is TGTGCCAGCTCATCATGGGACAGACGCAATGAAAAACTGTTTTTT. The encoded protein is CASSSWDRRNEKLFF.

DNA of the CDR3: TGTGCCAGCGACATACAGGGTGGGACGTACGAGCAGTACTTC. It yields the protein CASDIQGGTYEQYF. The chain employs TRBV21-1 and TRBJ2-7; no DNA check was done on the table's D call, TRBD1. TRBV21-1 is annotated as a pseudogene. The CDR3 sequence is 14 residues long.

Ten or more counts support this clonotype. The rearrangement uses TRBV19 and TRBJ2-1, with a weak D call TRBD2 (6 bases). From germline, CDR1 is LNHDA and CDR2 SQIVND (reference sequence). V lost 8 bases to trimming and J lost 12 bases, with 23 bases between them. The CDR3 sequence is 14 residues long. CDR3 nucleotide sequence: TGTGCCAGTGCCCGAGGGCAGGGAGGCGACTCGCAGTTCTTC. This encodes CASARGQGGDSQFF.

In this sample, this clonotype turned up many times. The chain combines TRBV20-1 with TRBJ2-1; 8 bases agree with TRBD2. Trimming took 3 bases from V and 2 from J; bases not matched to a gene: 6. There are 15 residues in the CDR3. Germline V gene sequence: CDR1 DFQATT, CDR2 SNEGSKA (reference sequence). CDR3 amino acids: CSASGREATYNEQFF. CDR3 DNA sequence: TGCAGTGCTAGTGGGCGGGAGGCAACCTACAATGAGCAGTTCTTC.

In this sample, this clonotype turned up a few times. The chain has TRBV2 and TRBJ2-5; D is possibly TRBD1 (5 bases). This CDR3 region has 14 residues. Germline loops: CDR1 SNHLY, CDR2 FYNNEI. V was trimmed by 7 bases and J by 1 base, leaving 13 bases between them. DNA of the CDR3: TGTGCCAGCAAACCGGAGACAGTCCAAGAGACCCAGTACTTC. As protein: CASKPETVQETQYF.

The chain uses TRBV29-1 and TRBJ2-7; D is perhaps TRBD2 (6 bases). The V and J ends lost 6 bases and 7 bases respectively, with 22 bases between them. This CDR3 is 14 amino acids long. CDR1 and CDR2 (germline): SQVTM, ANQGSEA. The DNA for the CDR3 is TGCAGCGTAGTCCTCCGGGACTCCGCTGAGGAGCAGTACTTC. Translating it yields CSVVLRDSAEEQYF.

This chain links TRBV20-1 with TRBJ2-1, with 9 bases fitting TRBD1. The CDR3 extends over 14 amino acids. Germline lookup yields CDR1 DFQATT and CDR2 SNEGSKA (reference sequence). J was trimmed by 12 bases and V by 2 bases; bases with no gene match: 11. CDR3 bases: TGCAGTGCTAGAAGGGGACAGGGTCCCCTGGGGCAGTTCTTC. Translation gives CSARRGQGPLGQFF.

About this clonotype itself: A read error may account for a junction end that differs from germline. CDR3 in amino acids: CTSSQVLSADVSDEQFF. In nucleotides, the CDR3 is TGTACCAGCAGCCAAGTTTTATCAGCGGACGTCTCGGATGAGCAGTTCTTC. The V call is TRBV4-2, the J call TRBJ2-1, with D perhaps matching TRBD2 (5 bases). The CDR3 sequence is 17 residues long. Germline assignment: CDR1 LGHNA and CDR2 YNFKEQ.

The sample holds many counts of this clonotype. V usage is TRBV20-1 and J usage is TRBJ1-5; D ambiguous. Germline CDR1 reads DFQATT; CDR2 reads SNEGSKA (reference sequence). Trimming removed 3 bases from V and 7 bases from J, with 13 bases in between. CDR3 length: 13 amino acids. CDR3 in amino acids: CSASGGLKQPQHF. The CDR3 bases are TGCAGTGCTAGTGGAGGTCTCAAGCAGCCCCAGCATTTT.

This clonotype was recorded at least ten times. The chain has TRBV12-3 or TRBV12-4 and TRBJ2-1; 10 bases are a match to TRBD2. The CDR3 is 18 amino acids. Trimming took 6 bases from V and 7 from J; bases not matched to a gene: 18. The CDR3 sequence: CASRHRLESSGSRNEQFF. The CDR3 DNA reads TGTGCCAGCAGACACCGGTTAGAATCTAGCGGGAGTAGGAATGAGCAGTTCTTC.

With regard to this clonotype: Just one base apart from a much larger clone, this may be a read error. V is TRBV20-1 and J is TRBJ1-5; D is unclear. CDR3 length equals 15 residues. The germline CDR1 and CDR2 sequences are DFQATT and SNEGSKA (reference sequence). CDR3 amino acids: CSAIPPGGYDQRQHF. The DNA for the CDR3 is TGCAGTGCTATCCCACCGGGAGGGTATGACCAGCGCCAGCATTTT.

The chain joins TRBV28 to TRBJ1-5; TRBD1 is a possible D gene (6 bases). Trimming took off 6 bases at V and 4 bases at J, with 16 bases between the two ends. CDR3 size: 15 residues. From germline, CDR1 is MDHEN and CDR2 SYDVKM. Here the CDR3 reads CASSYRGEFNQPQHF. The DNA of the CDR3 is TGTGCCAGCAGCTATAGGGGGGAGTTTAATCAGCCCCAGCATTTT.